Following are 10 T cell receptor beta chains from one sample sequenced in a study of T cells in Graves' hyperthyroidism and ophthalmopathy. Researchers took RNA transcripts and amplified the TCR beta CDR3 regions from them. In the first-round RT-PCR of the TCR CDR3, the HTBI primer set was used. TCRdb recomputed calls from the multiplex PCR reads with MiXCR, one row per CDR3 protein. The table shows approximately 210,000 distinct CDR3 sequences, with approximately 17% occurring only once. Material for sequencing was blood. These receptors were taken from a man between 45 and 60 years old with Graves' hyperthyroidism.

This clonotype has a handful of counts. This may stem from a read error, because a much larger clone lies one nucleotide away. The chain combines TRBV9 with TRBJ2-3, with D possibly being TRBD2 (5 bases). Trimming cost V 1 base and J 0 bases, with 9 bases left between them. Germline assignment: CDR1 SGDLS and CDR2 YYNGEE. CDR3 size: 15 residues. The CDR3 loop is CASSVTGGSTDTQYF. CDR3 bases: TGTGCCAGCAGCGTAACGGGCGGGAGCACAGATACGCAGTATTTT.

This clonotype has ten or more counts. The V and J genes are TRBV28 and TRBJ1-1; 8 nucleotides agree with TRBD1. The CDR3 contains 14 residues. The V gene's germline CDR1 is MDHEN and CDR2 SYDVKM. J gave up 7 bases and V 5 bases, and 9 bases lay outside the gene matches. CDR3 loop: CASSTGQGKIEAFF. CDR3 DNA: TGTGCCAGCAGTACAGGACAGGGAAAAATTGAAGCTTTCTTT.

This clonotype was counted only a few times. The V and J genes are TRBV6-1 and TRBJ2-1; 8 nucleotides match TRBD2. This CDR3 has 16 residues. CDR1 MNHNS and CDR2 SASEGT come from the germline V gene. Trimming removed 2 bases from V and 0 bases from J; junction bases left unmatched: 3. Written as DNA, the CDR3 is TGTGCCAGCAGTGAAATCGGGGGGGGCTCCTACAATGAGCAGTTCTTC. It codes for CASSEIGGGSYNEQFF.

This clonotype was counted many times. The rearrangement joins TRBV12-3 or TRBV12-4 to TRBJ2-1, with TRBD2 identical over 10 bases. This CDR3 region has 14 residues. V trimming: 3 bases; J trimming: 9 bases; junction bases outside the gene matches: 5. CDR3 in DNA: TGTGCCAGCAGTTTGCTAGCGGGAGTGTCTGAGCAGTTCTTC. This encodes CASSLLAGVSEQFF.

Ten or more counts support this clonotype. The chain is built from TRBV11-2 and TRBJ2-7; D gene ambiguous. CDR3 size: 15 residues. V was trimmed by 3 bases and J by 2 bases, leaving 14 bases between them. Germline assignment: CDR1 SGHAT and CDR2 FQNNGV. This CDR3 reads CASSFTGYGTYEQYF. DNA of the CDR3: TGTGCCAGCAGCTTTACCGGGTACGGAACCTACGAGCAGTACTTC.

This chain links TRBV6-2 or TRBV6-3 with TRBJ2-7, with TRBD1 matching 10 bases. V lost 6 bases, J lost 5 bases, and 4 bases stayed unmatched. This CDR3 comprises 13 residues. The germline gives CDR1 MNHEY, CDR2 SVGEGT. The CDR3 loop reads CASRGQGRNEQYF. In nucleotides, the CDR3 is TGTGCCAGCAGGGGACAGGGGCGCAACGAGCAGTACTTC.

This clonotype has a handful of counts. A clone one base away is much larger, so this may be a read error. The missing conserved phenylalanine or tryptophan at the end of this CDR3 makes a read error likely. The gene calls are TRBV20-1 and TRBJ2-7; TRBD2 agrees at 7 bases. The CDR3 extends over 15 amino acids. Losses at the gene ends were 3 bases for V and 5 bases for J; bases not matched to a gene: 13. From germline, CDR1 is DFQATT and CDR2 SNEGSKA (reference sequence). The CDR3 is CSASDTGTTDDEQYL. In DNA form, the CDR3 reads TGCAGTGCTAGTGATACCGGGACTACAGACGACGAGCAGTACCTC.

V usage is TRBV19 and J usage is TRBJ1-5; D gene ambiguous. The CDR3 consists of 14 residues. Germline V lookup: CDR1 LNHDA, CDR2 SQIVND (reference sequence). V gave up 3 bases and J gave up 7 bases, with 13 bases separating them. The CDR3 is CASSIGGEVQPQHF. The CDR3 DNA follows: TGTGCCAGTAGTATCGGAGGAGAGGTCCAGCCCCAGCATTTT. Full variable domain (remainder filled in from reference TRBV19 and TRBJ1-5): DGGITQSPKYLFRKEGQNVTLSCEQNLNHDAMYWYRQDPGQGLRLIYYSQIVNDFQKGDIAEGYSVSREKKESFPLTVTSAQKNPTAFYLCASSIGGEVQPQHFGDGTRLSIL.

This clonotype was observed at least ten times. This rearrangement joins TRBV27 to TRBJ2-3, with 9 bases matching TRBD2. The CDR3 has 16 residues. CDR1 is MNHEY, CDR2 SMNVEV, per germline (reference sequence). The V gene end was trimmed by 0 bases and the J gene end by 3 bases; junction bases not matched to a gene: 4. The CDR3 is CASSLSPSGETDTQYF. As DNA, the CDR3 is TGTGCCAGCAGTTTATCGCCTAGCGGGGAAACAGATACGCAGTATTTT.

This rearrangement joins TRBV12-3 or TRBV12-4 to TRBJ1-2, with D tentatively TRBD1 (5 bases). V lost 4 bases, J lost 4 bases, and 13 bases lay in between. The length of the CDR3 is 14 residues. The CDR3 loop is CASSSLGQTYGYTF. The DNA of the CDR3 is TGTGCCAGCAGTTCTCTGGGGCAGACCTATGGCTACACCTTC.